The clone carrying this T cell receptor beta chain was detected a few times. Antigen unknown. Indicated time point: patch test 3, about 24 weeks after DPC sensitization. Specified treatment: therapeutic diphenylcyclopropenone sensitization with weekly scalp DPC. Sample donors consisted of patients with alopecia, aged 18 to 70 years, who were suitable for DPC. Germline V gene data show CDR1 as SGHTA and CDR2 as FQGTGA. The CDR3 contains 17 residues. With V trimmed by 3 bases and J by 3 bases, 8 bases remained unmatched. Each CDR3 protein is one row after TCRdb ran MiXCR on the RACE reads. This table holds tens of thousands of distinct CDR3 sequences, roughly a tenth found once. These data are taken from a study of human T cells and chemical hapten exposure. Findings and limits, study-wide: DPC sensitization did not alter TCRs above 1 in 1000 frequency.

The sequenced sample was whole blood, obtained in connection with sensitization to the hapten diphenylcyclopropenone (DPC). The J gene is TRBJ2-3, the V gene TRBV7-3; 11 positions match TRBD2. This receptor was identified in a woman in her thirties or forties with alopecia areata. Some clones in this sample may be carry-over from other donors' samples. The CDR3 DNA sequence: TGTGCCAGCAGCTTCGAGGGCCTAGCGGGGGGAACAGATACGCAGTATTTT. It yields the protein CASSFEGLAGGTDTQYF.